This TCR beta chain was profiled in a study of blood T cell repertoires in COVID-19. Sequencing used immunoSEQ multiplex PCR; TCRdb keeps in-frame clones, though not all of them. The sample yields about 150,000 clones, approximately 80% seen once. This clone was seen only once. This CDR3 has 14 amino acids. Looked up from germline, CDR1 is SGHVS and CDR2 is FQNEAQ. Deletions cut 2 bases from V and 5 bases from J, with 12 bases between. The receptor was isolated from a woman aged 55-69 years with acute or convalescent COVID-19. Sequenced input: peripheral blood. The chain combines TRBV7-8 with TRBJ2-5; the D gene is possibly TRBD2 (5 bases). As DNA, the CDR3 is TGTGCCAGCAGCTTAATGGAGGCTTTTGAGACCCAGTACTTC. This encodes CASSLMEAFETQYF. The full variable domain, rest sourced from reference TRBV7-8 and TRBJ2-5, is GAGVSQSPRYKVAKRGQDVALRCDPISGHVSLFWYQQALGQGPEFLTYFQNEAQLDKSGLPSDRFFAERPEGSVSTLKIQRTQQEDSAVYLCASSLMEAFETQYFGPGTRLLVL.